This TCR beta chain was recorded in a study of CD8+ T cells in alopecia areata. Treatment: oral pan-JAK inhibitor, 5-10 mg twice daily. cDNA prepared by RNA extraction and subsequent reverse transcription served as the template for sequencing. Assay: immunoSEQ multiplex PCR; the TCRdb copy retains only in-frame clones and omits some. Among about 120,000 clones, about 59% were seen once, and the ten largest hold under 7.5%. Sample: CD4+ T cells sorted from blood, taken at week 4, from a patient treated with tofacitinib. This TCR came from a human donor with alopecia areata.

The CDR3 region is CASSLPPNYGYTF. The CDR3 bases are TGTGCCAGCAGCCTCCCGCCTAACTATGGCTACACCTTC. The rearrangement joins TRBV6-5 to TRBJ1-2; no clear D. Trimming removed 6 bases at V and 0 bases at J, with 8 bases between. The CDR3 length is 13 residues. Germline CDR1 is MNHEY and CDR2 is SVGAGI.